The 9 T cell receptor beta chains presented below share a single source sample, sequenced in a study of response to subunit inactivated influenza vaccine. TCRdb redid the calling of the RT-PCR reads with MiXCR, one entry per CDR3 protein. Of roughly 550,000 distinct CDR3 sequences in the sample, around 21% are singletons; the top ten hold 2.8%. The sample was also reused in another study, on T cells expressing NK-cell markers. That paper adds: For TCR beta, cDNA was produced by 5'RACE template switching with UMIs.

Sequencing used CD4+ T cells sorted from PBMCs, obtained less than 13 days after vaccination. The receptor set was obtained from a man aged 45-65 years who received an inactivated influenza vaccine.

This sequence joins TRBV5-1 and TRBJ2-1; no definite D call. V dropped 1 base and J dropped 2 bases, with 10 bases sitting between them. Germline loops: CDR1 SGHRS, CDR2 YFSETQ. The CDR3 has 15 residues. In DNA form, the CDR3 reads TGCGCCAGCAGCTTGTGGGGTGGTACCTACAATGAGCAGTTCTTC. Its protein is CASSLWGGTYNEQFF. The full variable domain, completed using reference TRBV5-1 and TRBJ2-1, is KAGVTQTPRYLIKTRGQQVTLSCSPISGHRSVSWYQQTPGQGLQFLFEYFSETQRNKGNFPGRFSGRQFSNSRSEMNVSTLELGDSALYLCASSLWGGTYNEQFFGPGTRLTVL.

This clonotype was found a few times. This chain uses TRBV12-3 or TRBV12-4 with TRBJ2-4; D gene uncertain. The CDR3 covers 16 residues. With 4 bases removed from V and 1 base from J, the gap between germline ends came to 14 bases. CDR3 amino acids: CASSSPRQIAKNIQYF. The CDR3 DNA follows: TGTGCCAGCAGTTCCCCCCGACAAATTGCCAAAAACATTCAGTACTTC.

The chain links TRBV27 to TRBJ1-5; unclear D gene. Trimming took off 5 bases at V and 0 bases at J, with 11 bases between the two ends. Germline assignment: CDR1 MNHEY and CDR2 SMNVEV (reference sequence). The CDR3 has 15 amino acids. DNA for the CDR3: TGTGCCAGCAGTCCGACGGTTTATAGCAATCAGCCCCAGCATTTT. It specifies CASSPTVYSNQPQHF.

The table lists this clonotype with a few counts. J is TRBJ2-7 and V is TRBV7-9, with D possibly being TRBD1 (5 bases). Per germline, CDR1 SEHNR and CDR2 FQNEAQ (reference sequence). CDR3 length: 17 residues. Trimming removed 3 bases at V and 2 bases at J, with 20 bases between. In nucleotides, the CDR3 is TGTGCCAGCAGCTTTGGGGCACCCGTAAGTAGTCCCTACGAGCAGTACTTC. Translating gives CASSFGAPVSSPYEQYF.

The V and J genes are TRBV28 and TRBJ1-5, with 9 bases lining up with TRBD1. The CDR3 runs to 14 residues. Germline V CDR1 and CDR2: MDHEN, SYDVKM. V was clipped by 6 bases and J by 7 bases; unmatched bases: 7. The CDR3 region has the DNA TGTGCCAGCAGCTCCGGGACAGGGTGGCAGCCCCAGCATTTT. This translates into CASSSGTGWQPQHF.

The gene calls are TRBV5-1 and TRBJ2-7, with 13 bases identical to TRBD2. The CDR3 covers 19 residues. J was trimmed by 0 bases and V by 4 bases; bases with no gene match: 13. CDR1 SGHRS and CDR2 YFSETQ come from the germline V gene. CDR3: CASSPPWGTSGASSYEQYF. CDR3 nucleotides: TGCGCCAGCAGCCCCCCTTGGGGGACTAGCGGGGCGAGCTCCTACGAGCAGTACTTC.

This clonotype was counted between two and nine times. The V call is TRBV18, the J call TRBJ2-1; tentatively, D is TRBD1 (6 bases). V lost 4 bases to trimming and J lost 6 bases, with 19 bases between them. Germline V gene data show CDR1 as KGHSH and CDR2 as LQKENI. This CDR3 comprises 16 residues. This CDR3 reads CASSLRGLLDGNEQFF. The CDR3 bases are TGTGCCAGCTCACTCAGGGGTCTCCTCGATGGCAATGAGCAGTTCTTC.

V and J are TRBV10-3 and TRBJ2-1; 12 bases line up with TRBD1. The CDR3 is 15 amino acids. J gave up 1 base and V 6 bases, and 1 base lay outside the gene matches. Germline CDR1 ENHRY, CDR2 SYGVKD. The CDR3 bases are TGTGCCATCAGGGGACAGGGGGCTTCCTACAATGAGCAGTTCTTC. Protein: CAIRGQGASYNEQFF.

This clonotype was observed a few times. The chain couples TRBV24-1 to TRBJ1-1, with D tentatively TRBD1 (6 bases). The CDR3 spans 16 residues. The germline V and J ends were trimmed by 4 bases and 1 base, with 15 bases remaining between them. Germline CDR1 KGHDR, CDR2 SFDVKD. The CDR3 nucleotides are TGTGCCACCAGTGAAAGCGGGGGCGTTGGGAACACTGAAGCTTTCTTT. Protein: CATSESGGVGNTEAFF.